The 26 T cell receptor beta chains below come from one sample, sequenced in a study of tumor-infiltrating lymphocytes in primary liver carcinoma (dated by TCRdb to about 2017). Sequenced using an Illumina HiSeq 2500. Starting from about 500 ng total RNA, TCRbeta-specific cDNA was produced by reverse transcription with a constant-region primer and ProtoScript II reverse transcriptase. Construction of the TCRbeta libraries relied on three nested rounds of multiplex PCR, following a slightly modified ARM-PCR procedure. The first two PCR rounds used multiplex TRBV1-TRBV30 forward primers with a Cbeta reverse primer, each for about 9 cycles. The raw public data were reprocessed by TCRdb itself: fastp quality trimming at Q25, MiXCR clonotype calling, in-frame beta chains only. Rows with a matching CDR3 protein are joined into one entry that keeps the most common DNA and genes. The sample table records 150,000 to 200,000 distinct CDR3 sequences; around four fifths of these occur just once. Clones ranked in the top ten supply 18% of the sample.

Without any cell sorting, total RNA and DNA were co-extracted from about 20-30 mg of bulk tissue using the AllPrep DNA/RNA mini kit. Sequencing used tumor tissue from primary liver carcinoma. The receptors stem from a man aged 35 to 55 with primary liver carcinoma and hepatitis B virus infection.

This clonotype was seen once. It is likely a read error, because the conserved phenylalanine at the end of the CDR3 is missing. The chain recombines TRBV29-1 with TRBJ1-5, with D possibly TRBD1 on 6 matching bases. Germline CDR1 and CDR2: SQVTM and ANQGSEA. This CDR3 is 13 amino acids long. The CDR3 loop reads CSVVGQTNQPQHL. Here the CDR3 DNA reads TGCAGCGTTGTCGGACAGACCAATCAACCCCAGCATTTA.

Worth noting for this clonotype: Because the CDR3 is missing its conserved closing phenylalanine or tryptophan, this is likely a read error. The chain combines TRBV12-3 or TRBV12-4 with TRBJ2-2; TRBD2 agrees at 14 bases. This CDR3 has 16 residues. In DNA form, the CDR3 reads TGTGCCAGTAGTTATGGGACTAGCGGGAGACCCGGGGAGCTGTTTCTT. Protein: CASSYGTSGRPGELFL.

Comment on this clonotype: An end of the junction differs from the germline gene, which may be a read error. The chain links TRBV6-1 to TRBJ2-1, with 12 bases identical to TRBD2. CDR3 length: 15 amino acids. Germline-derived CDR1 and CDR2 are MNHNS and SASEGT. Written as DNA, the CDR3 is TGTGGCAGCAGTCCTCGTACTAGCGGGAGGCATAAGCAGTTCTTC. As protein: CGSSPRTSGRHKQFF.

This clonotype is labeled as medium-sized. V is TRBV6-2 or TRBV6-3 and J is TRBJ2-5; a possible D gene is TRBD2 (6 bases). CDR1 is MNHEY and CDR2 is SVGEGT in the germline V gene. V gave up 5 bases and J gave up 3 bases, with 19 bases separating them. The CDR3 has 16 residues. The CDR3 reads CASSQSTAAGEETQYF. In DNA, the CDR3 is TGTGCCAGCAGTCAATCGACGGCAGCGGGCGAAGAGACCCAGTACTTC.

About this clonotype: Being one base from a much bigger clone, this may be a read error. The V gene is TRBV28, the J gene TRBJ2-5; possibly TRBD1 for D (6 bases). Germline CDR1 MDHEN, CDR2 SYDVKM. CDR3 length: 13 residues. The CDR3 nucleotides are TGTACCAGCAGTTTGGGGGACACAGAGACCCAGTACTTC. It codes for CTSSLGDTETQYF.

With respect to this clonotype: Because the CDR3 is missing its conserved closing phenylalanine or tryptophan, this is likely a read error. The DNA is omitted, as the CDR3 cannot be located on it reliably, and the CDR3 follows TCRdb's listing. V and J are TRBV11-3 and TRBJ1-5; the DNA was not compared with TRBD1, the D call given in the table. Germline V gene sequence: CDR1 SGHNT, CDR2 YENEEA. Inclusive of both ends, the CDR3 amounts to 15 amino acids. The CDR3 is CASSLDLGVVQPQHS.

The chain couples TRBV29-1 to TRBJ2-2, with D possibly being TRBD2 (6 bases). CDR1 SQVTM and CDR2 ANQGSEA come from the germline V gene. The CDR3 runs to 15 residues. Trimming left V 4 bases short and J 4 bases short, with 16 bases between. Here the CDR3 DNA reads TGCAGCGTTGGTCGTATGGGAGGTGGCACCGGGGAGCTGTTTTTT. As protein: CSVGRMGGGTGELFF.

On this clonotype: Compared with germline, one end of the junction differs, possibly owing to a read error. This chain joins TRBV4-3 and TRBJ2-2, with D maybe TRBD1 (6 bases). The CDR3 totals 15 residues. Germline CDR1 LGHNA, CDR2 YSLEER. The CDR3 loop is CASSQGQVETGELIF. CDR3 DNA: TGCGCCAGCAGCCAAGGACAGGTGGAAACCGGGGAACTGATTTTT.

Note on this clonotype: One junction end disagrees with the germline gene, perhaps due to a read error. CDR3 nucleotides: TGCGCCAGCAGCCAAGACCCTAAGCGGGGGGCGATCAGGGAGCCGTTTTTT. Encoded protein: CASSQDPKRGAIREPFF. The chain has TRBV4-1 and TRBJ2-2, with 9 bases identical to TRBD2. Germline V gives CDR1 MGHRA, CDR2 YSYEKL. This CDR3 region has 17 residues.

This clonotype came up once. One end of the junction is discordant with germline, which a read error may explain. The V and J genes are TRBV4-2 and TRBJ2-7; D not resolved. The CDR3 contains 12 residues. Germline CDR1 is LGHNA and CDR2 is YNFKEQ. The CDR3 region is CASSHDRNEQYF. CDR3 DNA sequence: TGTGCCAGCAGTCATGATCGGAACGAACAGTACTTC.

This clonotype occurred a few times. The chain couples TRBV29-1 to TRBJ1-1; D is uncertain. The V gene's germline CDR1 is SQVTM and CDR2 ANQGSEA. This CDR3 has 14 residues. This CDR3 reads CRVQSGVMNTEAFF. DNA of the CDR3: TGCAGGGTCCAGTCCGGAGTGATGAACACTGAAGCTTTCTTT. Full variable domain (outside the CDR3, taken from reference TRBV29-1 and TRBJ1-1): SAVISQKPSRDICQRGTSLTIQCQVDSQVTMMFWYRQQPGQSLTLIATANQGSEATYESGFVIDKFPISRPNLTFSTLTVSNMSPEDSSIYLCRVQSGVMNTEAFFGQGTRLTVV.

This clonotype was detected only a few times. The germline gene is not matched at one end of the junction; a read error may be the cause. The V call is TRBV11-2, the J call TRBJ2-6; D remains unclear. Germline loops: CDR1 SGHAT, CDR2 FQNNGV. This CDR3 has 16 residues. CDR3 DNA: TGTGCCAGTAGCTTATCGTCAGAGATTGGGGCCAACGTCCTGACTTTC. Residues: CASSLSSEIGANVLTF.

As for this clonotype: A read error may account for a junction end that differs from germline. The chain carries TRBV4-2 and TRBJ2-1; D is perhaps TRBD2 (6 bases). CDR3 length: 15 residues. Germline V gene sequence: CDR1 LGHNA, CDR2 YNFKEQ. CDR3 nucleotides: TGCGCCAGCAGCCAAGATTGGACTACCGGCGATGAGCAGCTCTTC. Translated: CASSQDWTTGDEQLF.

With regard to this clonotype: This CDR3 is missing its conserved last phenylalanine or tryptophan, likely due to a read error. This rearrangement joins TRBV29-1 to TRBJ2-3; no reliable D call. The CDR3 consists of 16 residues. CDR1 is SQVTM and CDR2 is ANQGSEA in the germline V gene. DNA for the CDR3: TGCAGCGTCGCTGGAGTGGACGGACGTAGCAAAGATAGGCAGTATTCT. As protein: CSVAGVDGRSKDRQYS.

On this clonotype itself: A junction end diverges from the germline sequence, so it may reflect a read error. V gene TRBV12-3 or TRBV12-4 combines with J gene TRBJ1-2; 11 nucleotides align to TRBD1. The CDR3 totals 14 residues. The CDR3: CTSSRTGGYDGYIF. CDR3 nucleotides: TGTACCAGCTCACGGACAGGGGGCTATGATGGCTACATCTTC.

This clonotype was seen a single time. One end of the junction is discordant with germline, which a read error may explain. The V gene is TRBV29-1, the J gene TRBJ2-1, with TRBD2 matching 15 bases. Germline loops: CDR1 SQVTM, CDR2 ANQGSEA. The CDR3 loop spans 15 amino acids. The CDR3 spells CSIGLAGGYYNEQFF. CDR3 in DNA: TGCAGCATTGGACTAGCGGGAGGGTACTACAATGAACAGTTCTTC.

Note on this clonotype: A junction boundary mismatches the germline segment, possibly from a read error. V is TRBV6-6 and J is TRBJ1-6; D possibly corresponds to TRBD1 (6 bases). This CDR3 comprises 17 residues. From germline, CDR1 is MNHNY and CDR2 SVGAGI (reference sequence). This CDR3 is CASRTGTSARGNSPLHF. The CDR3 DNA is TGTGCCAGCAGGACCGGGACAAGCGCCCGGGGAAATTCACCCCTCCACTTC.

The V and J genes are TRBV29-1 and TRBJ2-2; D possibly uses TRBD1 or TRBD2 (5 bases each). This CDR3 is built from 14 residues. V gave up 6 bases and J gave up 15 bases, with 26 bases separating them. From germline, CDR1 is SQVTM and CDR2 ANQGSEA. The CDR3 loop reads CSVLCPGPTGELFF. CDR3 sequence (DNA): TGCAGCGTCCTCTGTCCGGGACCCACCGGTGAGTTGTTTTTT.

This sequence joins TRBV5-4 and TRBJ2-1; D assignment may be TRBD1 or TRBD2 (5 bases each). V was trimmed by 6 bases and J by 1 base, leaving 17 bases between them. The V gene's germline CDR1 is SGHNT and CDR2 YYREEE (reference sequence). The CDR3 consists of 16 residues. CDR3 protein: CASIQDNGASYNEQFF. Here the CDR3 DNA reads TGTGCCAGCATCCAAGATAACGGGGCTTCCTACAATGAGCAGTTCTTC.

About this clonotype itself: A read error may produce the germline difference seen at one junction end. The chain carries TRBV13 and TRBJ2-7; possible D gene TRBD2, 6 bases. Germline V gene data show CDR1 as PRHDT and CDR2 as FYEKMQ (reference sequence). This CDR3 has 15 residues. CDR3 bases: TGTGCCAGCAGCTTAGGGGGTGAGGAGGGCGGCGAGGAGTACTTC. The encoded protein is CASSLGGEEGGEEYF.

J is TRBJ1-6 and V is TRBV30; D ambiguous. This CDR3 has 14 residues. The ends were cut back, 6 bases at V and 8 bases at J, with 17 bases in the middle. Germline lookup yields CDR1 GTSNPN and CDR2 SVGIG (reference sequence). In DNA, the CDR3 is TGTGCCTGTAGACTCAGGACCAATGATTCACCCCTCCACTTT. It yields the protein CACRLRTNDSPLHF.

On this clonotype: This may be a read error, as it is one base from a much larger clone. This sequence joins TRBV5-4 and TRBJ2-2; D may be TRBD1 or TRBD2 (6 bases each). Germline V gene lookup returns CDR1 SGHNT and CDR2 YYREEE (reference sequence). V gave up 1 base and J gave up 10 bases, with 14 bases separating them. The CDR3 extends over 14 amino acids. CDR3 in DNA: TGTGCCAGCAGCTTGTATCACGGGGGCAAGGAGCTGTTTTTT. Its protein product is CASSLYHGGKELFF. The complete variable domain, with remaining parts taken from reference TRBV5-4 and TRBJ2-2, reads ETGVTQSPTHLIKTRGQQVTLRCSSQSGHNTVSWYQQALGQGPQFIFQYYREEENGRGNFPPRFSGLQFPNYSSELNVNALELDDSALYLCASSLYHGGKELFFGEGSRLTVL.

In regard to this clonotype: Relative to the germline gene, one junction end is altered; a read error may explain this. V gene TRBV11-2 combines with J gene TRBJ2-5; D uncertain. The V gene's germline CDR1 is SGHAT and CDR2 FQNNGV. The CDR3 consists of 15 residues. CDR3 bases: TGTGCCTGCAGCCCCCGGTCAGCCCCAGGAGTGACCCATTACTTC. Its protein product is CACSPRSAPGVTHYF. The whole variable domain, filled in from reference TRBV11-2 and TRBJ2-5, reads EAGVAQSPRYKIIEKRQSVAFWCNPISGHATLYWYQQILGQGPKLLIQFQNNGVVDDSQLPKDRFSAERLKGVDSTLKIQPAKLEDSAVYLCACSPRSAPGVTHYFGPGTRLLVL.

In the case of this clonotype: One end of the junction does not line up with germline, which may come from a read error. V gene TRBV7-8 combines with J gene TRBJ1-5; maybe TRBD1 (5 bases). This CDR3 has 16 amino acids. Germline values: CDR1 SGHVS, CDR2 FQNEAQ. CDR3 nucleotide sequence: TGTGCCAGCAGGTTAGAAGACAGAGCGATTAATCAGCCCCAGCATTTT. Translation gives CASRLEDRAINQPQHF.

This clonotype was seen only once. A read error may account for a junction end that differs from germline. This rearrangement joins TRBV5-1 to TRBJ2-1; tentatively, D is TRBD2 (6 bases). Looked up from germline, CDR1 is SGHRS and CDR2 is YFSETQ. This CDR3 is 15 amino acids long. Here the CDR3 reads CAGSSVASASYEQFF. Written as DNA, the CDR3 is TGCGCCGGCAGCTCGGTGGCTAGCGCGAGTTATGAGCAGTTCTTC.

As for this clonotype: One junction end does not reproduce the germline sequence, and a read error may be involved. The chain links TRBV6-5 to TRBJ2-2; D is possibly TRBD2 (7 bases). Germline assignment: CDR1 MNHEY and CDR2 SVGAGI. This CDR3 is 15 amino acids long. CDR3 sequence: CASNTKPRGRGELFF. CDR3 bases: TGTGCCAGCAATACGAAACCGCGAGGGAGGGGGGAGCTTTTTTTT.